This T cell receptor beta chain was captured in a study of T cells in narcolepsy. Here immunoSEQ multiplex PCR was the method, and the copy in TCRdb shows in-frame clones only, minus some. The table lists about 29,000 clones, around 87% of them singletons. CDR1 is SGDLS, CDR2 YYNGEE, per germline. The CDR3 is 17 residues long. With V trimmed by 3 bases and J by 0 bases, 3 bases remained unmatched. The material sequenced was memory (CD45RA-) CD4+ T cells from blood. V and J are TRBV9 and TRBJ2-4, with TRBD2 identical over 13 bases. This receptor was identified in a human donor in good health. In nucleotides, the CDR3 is TGTGCCAGCAGCGCAGGACTAGCGGGAGTAGCCAAAAACATTCAGTACTTC. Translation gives CASSAGLAGVAKNIQYF.